Listed below are T cell receptor beta chains from one sample, sequenced in a study of blood T cell repertoires in COVID-19. Repertoires were generated with immunoSEQ multiplex PCR, while TCRdb's copy carries only in-frame clones and drops some. The sample lists a few hundred thousand clones, roughly 86% seen once, with more than 6.5% in the top ten. The sequencing input was peripheral blood. The receptor set was obtained from a woman between 65 and 79 years old with active or convalescent COVID-19. Each CDR3 is given with its conserved first and last residue. The order of the fields is CDR3 protein, CDR3 DNA, clone size, J gene, V gene, D gene. A D gene is named only where the DNA matches it firmly. The listing skips clone size in some rows; elsewhere it reads once, few, many or a size class.

cdr3_aa: CASSIKGQGMTEAFF; cdr3_nt: TGTGCCAGTAGTATAAAGGGACAGGGGATGACTGAAGCTTTCTTT; clone_size: -; j_call: TRBJ1-1; v_call: TRBV19; d_call: TRBD1
cdr3_aa: CASSLATNEKLFF; cdr3_nt: TGTGCCAGCAGCCTTGCAACTAATGAAAAACTGTTTTTT; clone_size: -; j_call: TRBJ1-4; v_call: TRBV7-2; d_call: -
cdr3_aa: CASRLGSGYPQFF; cdr3_nt: TGTGCAAGTCGCTTAGGCTCCGGGTACCCACAGTTCTTC; clone_size: -; j_call: TRBJ2-1; v_call: TRBV12-2; d_call: -
cdr3_aa: CASSPGDRSEPYTEAFF; cdr3_nt: TGCGCCAGCAGCCCCGGGGACAGGTCGGAACCGTACACTGAAGCTTTCTTT; clone_size: many; j_call: TRBJ1-1; v_call: TRBV5-1; d_call: TRBD1
cdr3_aa: CATSDLVVTDTGELFF; cdr3_nt: TGTGCCACCAGTGATTTGGTGGTTACGGACACCGGGGAGCTGTTTTTT; clone_size: -; j_call: TRBJ2-2; v_call: TRBV24-1; d_call: -
cdr3_aa: CASSYLLSGYTF; cdr3_nt: TGTGCCAGCAGTTACCTCCTCTCGGGCTACACCTTC; clone_size: -; j_call: TRBJ1-2; v_call: TRBV6-2/TRBV6-3; d_call: -
cdr3_aa: CASYRQAGEQFF; cdr3_nt: TGTGCCAGCTACCGACAGGCGGGTGAGCAGTTCTTC; clone_size: -; j_call: TRBJ2-1; v_call: TRBV18; d_call: -
cdr3_aa: CASSYVGTANTEAFF; cdr3_nt: TGTGCCAGCAGTTACGTTGGGACAGCGAACACTGAAGCTTTCTTT; clone_size: -; j_call: TRBJ1-1; v_call: TRBV6-5; d_call: TRBD1
cdr3_aa: CASSPGQVGGNTIYF; cdr3_nt: TGTGCCAGCAGCCCGGGACAGGTCGGTGGAAACACCATATATTTT; clone_size: once; j_call: TRBJ1-3; v_call: TRBV7-2; d_call: TRBD1
cdr3_aa: CASSKTGVGTEAFF; cdr3_nt: TGTGCCAGCAGCAAGACAGGGGTGGGCACTGAAGCTTTCTTT; clone_size: -; j_call: TRBJ1-1; v_call: TRBV7-9; d_call: TRBD1
cdr3_aa: CASMEDMRNTEAFF; cdr3_nt: TGTGCCAGTATGGAGGATATGCGGAACACTGAAGCTTTCTTT; clone_size: -; j_call: TRBJ1-1; v_call: TRBV19; d_call: -
cdr3_aa: CAIRGQWKAFF; cdr3_nt: TGTGCCATCAGAGGACAGTGGAAAGCTTTCTTT; clone_size: once; j_call: TRBJ1-1; v_call: TRBV10-3; d_call: -
cdr3_aa: CASSNSFSGANVLTF; cdr3_nt: TGTGCCAGCAGTAATTCTTTCTCTGGGGCCAACGTCCTGACTTTC; clone_size: few; j_call: TRBJ2-6; v_call: TRBV2; d_call: -
cdr3_aa: CASSAELNRDYEQYF; cdr3_nt: TGTGCCAGCAGCGCGGAGCTTAACAGGGACTACGAGCAGTACTTC; clone_size: -; j_call: TRBJ2-7; v_call: TRBV9; d_call: -
cdr3_aa: CAISESSSRGVGTGELFF; cdr3_nt: TGTGCCATCAGTGAGTCGTCGTCAAGGGGTGTCGGAACCGGGGAGCTGTTTTTT; clone_size: -; j_call: TRBJ2-2; v_call: TRBV10-3; d_call: -
cdr3_aa: CASSLASGGDKNIQYF; cdr3_nt: TGCGCCAGCAGCTTGGCTAGCGGGGGAGATAAAAACATTCAGTACTTC; clone_size: -; j_call: TRBJ2-4; v_call: TRBV5-1; d_call: TRBD2
cdr3_aa: CASSPWTGGTEQFF; cdr3_nt: TGCGCCAGCAGCCCCTGGACAGGGGGTACGGAGCAGTTCTTC; clone_size: -; j_call: TRBJ2-1; v_call: TRBV4-3; d_call: TRBD1
cdr3_aa: CASSPPSARGTEAFF; cdr3_nt: TGTGCCAGCTCACCACCATCGGCCAGGGGGACTGAAGCTTTCTTT; clone_size: -; j_call: TRBJ1-1; v_call: TRBV18; d_call: TRBD1
cdr3_aa: CASSRGGEKLFF; cdr3_nt: TGCGCCAGCAGTCGGGGTGGGGAAAAACTGTTTTTT; clone_size: -; j_call: TRBJ1-4; v_call: TRBV4-1; d_call: -
cdr3_aa: CASGLGDKALYNEQFF; cdr3_nt: TGTGCTAGTGGTTTAGGGGACAAAGCCCTCTACAATGAGCAGTTCTTC; clone_size: once; j_call: TRBJ2-1; v_call: TRBV12-5; d_call: -
cdr3_aa: CASSRGTTNEKLFF; cdr3_nt: TGTGCCAGCAGCAGGGGTACAACTAATGAAAAACTGTTTTTT; clone_size: -; j_call: TRBJ1-4; v_call: TRBV6-5; d_call: -
cdr3_aa: CASSLATGASSGNTIYF; cdr3_nt: TGTGCCAGCAGCTTAGCAACAGGGGCAAGCTCTGGAAACACCATATATTTT; clone_size: -; j_call: TRBJ1-3; v_call: TRBV7-2; d_call: TRBD1
cdr3_aa: CASSLRHLHQPQHF; cdr3_nt: TGCGCCAGCAGCCTCAGACACCTACATCAGCCCCAGCATTTT; clone_size: -; j_call: TRBJ1-5; v_call: TRBV4-3; d_call: -
cdr3_aa: CASSHSGTRVETQYF; cdr3_nt: TGTGCCAGCAGCCATAGCGGGACTAGAGTGGAGACCCAGTACTTC; clone_size: -; j_call: TRBJ2-5; v_call: TRBV3-1/TRBV3-2; d_call: TRBD2
cdr3_aa: CASNYPGRTGQPQHF; cdr3_nt: TGTGCCAGTAACTATCCCGGGAGGACGGGTCAGCCCCAGCATTTT; clone_size: -; j_call: TRBJ1-5; v_call: TRBV19; d_call: -
cdr3_aa: CASSPGQGGGYTF; cdr3_nt: TGCGCCAGCAGCCCCGGACAGGGAGGGGGCTACACCTTC; clone_size: -; j_call: TRBJ1-2; v_call: TRBV4-3; d_call: TRBD1
cdr3_aa: CASSSKEGTGLYNEQFF; cdr3_nt: TGTGCCAGCAGTAGTAAGGAAGGGACAGGTTTATACAATGAGCAGTTCTTC; clone_size: -; j_call: TRBJ2-1; v_call: TRBV2; d_call: TRBD1
cdr3_aa: CASSQDRVYDSGNTIYF; cdr3_nt: TGTGCCAGCAGCCAAGATCGAGTTTACGACTCTGGAAACACCATATATTTT; clone_size: few; j_call: TRBJ1-3; v_call: TRBV4-2; d_call: -
cdr3_aa: CASSQDWLTGAGNTIYF; cdr3_nt: TGCGCCAGCAGCCAAGATTGGCTGACAGGCGCTGGAAACACCATATATTTT; clone_size: -; j_call: TRBJ1-3; v_call: TRBV4-1; d_call: -
cdr3_aa: CASTAGFSTDTQYF; cdr3_nt: TGTGCCAGCACCGCGGGGTTCAGCACAGATACGCAGTATTTT; clone_size: -; j_call: TRBJ2-3; v_call: TRBV7-8; d_call: -
cdr3_aa: CASSPNRDSPLHF; cdr3_nt: TGTGCCAGTAGTCCAAACCGGGATTCACCCCTCCACTTT; clone_size: -; j_call: TRBJ1-6; v_call: TRBV19; d_call: -
cdr3_aa: CASSLMGPETQYF; cdr3_nt: TGTGCCAGCAGCTTAATGGGGCCAGAGACCCAGTACTTC; clone_size: once; j_call: TRBJ2-5; v_call: TRBV5-8; d_call: -
cdr3_aa: CASSLDRDEYF; cdr3_nt: TGTGCCAGCAGCCTAGACAGGGATGAGTACTTC; clone_size: once; j_call: TRBJ2-7; v_call: TRBV5-6; d_call: TRBD1
cdr3_aa: CASSLAGQGANSYEQYF; cdr3_nt: TGCGCCAGCAGCTTGGCAGGGCAGGGGGCCAACTCCTACGAGCAGTACTTC; clone_size: -; j_call: TRBJ2-7; v_call: TRBV5-1; d_call: TRBD1
cdr3_aa: CASSPRTDRYNEQFF; cdr3_nt: TGCGCCAGCAGCCCTCGGACAGACCGTTACAATGAGCAGTTCTTC; clone_size: -; j_call: TRBJ2-1; v_call: TRBV5-1; d_call: -
cdr3_aa: CASSLMGQGNTEAFF; cdr3_nt: TGTGCCAGCAGCTTAATGGGACAGGGGAACACTGAAGCTTTCTTT; clone_size: -; j_call: TRBJ1-1; v_call: TRBV11-1; d_call: TRBD1
cdr3_aa: CASSYSILAGANVLTF; cdr3_nt: TGTGCCAGCAGTTACTCGATATTGGCAGGGGCCAACGTCCTGACTTTC; clone_size: -; j_call: TRBJ2-6; v_call: TRBV6-5; d_call: -
cdr3_aa: CASSHPKARAADF; cdr3_nt: TGTGCCAGCAGTCACCCCAAAGCCCGGGCAGCGGATTTT; clone_size: -; j_call: TRBJ1-1; v_call: TRBV6-5; d_call: -
cdr3_aa: CASSRLPSVTTDTQYF; cdr3_nt: TGTGCCAGCAGTCGATTGCCTAGCGTAACCACAGATACGCAGTATTTT; clone_size: -; j_call: TRBJ2-3; v_call: TRBV6-2/TRBV6-3; d_call: -
cdr3_aa: CSASGGGQPQHF; cdr3_nt: TGCAGTGCTAGTGGAGGGGGTCAGCCCCAGCATTTT; clone_size: -; j_call: TRBJ1-5; v_call: TRBV20-1; d_call: -
cdr3_aa: CATSDLGRGYTF; cdr3_nt: TGTGCCACCAGTGATTTGGGGCGTGGCTACACCTTC; clone_size: -; j_call: TRBJ1-2; v_call: TRBV24-1; d_call: -
cdr3_aa: CASSFVEKWNTEAFF; cdr3_nt: TGTGCCAGCAGCTTCGTGGAGAAATGGAACACTGAAGCTTTCTTT; clone_size: once; j_call: TRBJ1-1; v_call: TRBV7-8; d_call: -
cdr3_aa: CASSLPGGPEAQETQYF; cdr3_nt: TGTGCCAGCAGCTTACCCGGGGGTCCGGAGGCGCAAGAGACCCAGTACTTC; clone_size: -; j_call: TRBJ2-5; v_call: TRBV5-8; d_call: -
cdr3_aa: CASRQGRSPLHF; cdr3_nt: TGTGCCAGCAGACAGGGGAGGTCACCCCTCCACTTT; clone_size: -; j_call: TRBJ1-6; v_call: TRBV27; d_call: TRBD1
cdr3_aa: CASAVNYGYTF; cdr3_nt: TGTGCCAGCGCGGTGAACTATGGCTACACCTTC; clone_size: -; j_call: TRBJ1-2; v_call: TRBV28; d_call: -
cdr3_aa: CASSLETGRETEAFF; cdr3_nt: TGTGCCAGCAGCTTGGAGACGGGAAGAGAAACTGAAGCTTTCTTT; clone_size: -; j_call: TRBJ1-1; v_call: TRBV5-4; d_call: -
cdr3_aa: CASSYGTSGNTIYF; cdr3_nt: TGTGCCAGCAGCTACGGGACATCTGGAAACACCATATATTTT; clone_size: -; j_call: TRBJ1-3; v_call: TRBV7-2; d_call: -
cdr3_aa: CASSRSKGGLGETQYF; cdr3_nt: TGTGCCAGCAGCCGCTCCAAAGGGGGATTGGGAGAGACCCAGTACTTC; clone_size: once; j_call: TRBJ2-5; v_call: TRBV14; d_call: -
cdr3_aa: CACWGRPFRGYTF; cdr3_nt: TGCGCCTGTTGGGGGCGTCCTTTTAGAGGCTACACCTTC; clone_size: -; j_call: TRBJ1-2; v_call: TRBV5-1; d_call: -
cdr3_aa: CASSYRGANEKLFF; cdr3_nt: TGTGCCAGCAGTTACAGGGGCGCGAATGAAAAACTGTTTTTT; clone_size: few; j_call: TRBJ1-4; v_call: TRBV27; d_call: TRBD1
cdr3_aa: CASSSLQGNTEAFF; cdr3_nt: TGTGCCAGCAGCTCCCTACAGGGTAACACTGAAGCTTTCTTT; clone_size: -; j_call: TRBJ1-1; v_call: TRBV7-2; d_call: -
cdr3_aa: CASSPYGVGGETQYF; cdr3_nt: TGTGCCAGCAGTCCTTATGGGGTGGGGGGTGAGACCCAGTACTTC; clone_size: -; j_call: TRBJ2-5; v_call: TRBV6-5; d_call: -
cdr3_aa: CASTLGNEQYF; cdr3_nt: TGCGCCAGCACGCTTGGCAACGAGCAGTACTTC; clone_size: -; j_call: TRBJ2-7; v_call: TRBV5-1; d_call: -
cdr3_aa: CASSPRQGSAGNTIYF; cdr3_nt: TGTGCCAGCAGCCCGAGACAGGGATCAGCTGGAAACACCATATATTTT; clone_size: -; j_call: TRBJ1-3; v_call: TRBV3-1/TRBV3-2; d_call: TRBD1
cdr3_aa: CASSDYRRLSYEQYF; cdr3_nt: TGTGCCAGCAGTGATTACAGGCGCCTCTCCTACGAGCAGTACTTC; clone_size: -; j_call: TRBJ2-7; v_call: TRBV6-4; d_call: -